This TCR beta chain came from a study of blood T cell repertoires in COVID-19. Participants, about 18 to 90 years old, spanned under 30 US areas. Assignments of participants to cohorts depended upon their own reported clinical history. The CDR3 spans 16 residues. Germline values: CDR1 SGHTA, CDR2 FQGNSA. Unmatched junction bases numbered 9, after V lost 5 bases and J lost 4 bases. In the authors' methods: It was from reference gene primer amplification that nucleated cell counts were estimated. Produced via immunoSEQ multiplex PCR; TCRdb's table is partial and in-frame only. That table gives V, J and clone size, and the DNA gave D and trimming. The sample lists about 180,000 clones, approximately 80% seen once, with about an eighth in the top ten.

Sequenced: PBMCs or T cells enriched from blood (not recorded which). The receptor comes from a man aged 55 to 70 who had been exposed to COVID-19. This chain joins TRBV7-2 and TRBJ2-7; 12 bases line up with TRBD2. The CDR3 nucleotides are TGTGCCAGCAGCCCCCGGACTAGCGGGAACTTGTACGAGCAGTACTTC. Its protein is CASSPRTSGNLYEQYF. The variable domain in full, completed from reference TRBV7-2 and TRBJ2-7, reads GAGVSQSPSNKVTEKGKDVELRCDPISGHTALYWYRQSLGQGLEFLIYFQGNSAPDKSGLPSDRFSAERTGGSVSTLTIQRTQQEDSAVYLCASSPRTSGNLYEQYFGPGTRLTVT.